One T cell receptor (beta chain) is described in this entry. After extraction with the RNeasy kit, about 0.45 to 1 ug of the RNA was reverse transcribed using random hexamers. A multiplex approach, immunoSEQ multiplex PCR, amplified TCR beta CDR3 across 54 Vbeta and 13 Jbeta. TCRdb re-called the immunoSEQ multiplex PCR reads through MiXCR, storing one row per CDR3 protein. This repertoire shows 300,000 to 350,000 distinct CDR3 sequences, about 92% found once; its top ten account for around 0.07%. The sample comes from a study of CD8 T cells in Susac syndrome. This CDR3 contains 15 residues. Germline loops: CDR1 MGHRA, CDR2 YSYEKL. The J segment lost 4 bases and the V segment lost 4 bases, leaving 6 bases of the junction unmatched.

The sequencing input was CD4+ T cells from PBMCs. The receptor was derived from a human donor with multiple sclerosis. The chain has TRBV4-1 and TRBJ1-4; 7 bases map to TRBD1. The CDR3 loop is CASSRIRGDNEKLFF. The CDR3 nucleotides are TGCGCCAGCAGCCGCATCAGGGGGGATAATGAAAAACTGTTTTTT.